Following are 9 T cell receptor beta chains from one sample sequenced in a study of vaccination and CD4 T cells after COVID-19. Sequencing of cultured CD4+ T cell DNA used the Oncomine TCR Beta short-read assay. Using its own MiXCR run on the PCR reads, TCRdb lists one record per CDR3 protein. The profile shows about 20,000 distinct CDR3 sequences, around 42% of them singletons. Time point denoted: late sampling 161 to 241 days after vaccination in a few convalescent patients. Treatment meaning: roughly 11-day PBMC culture with coronavirus spike peptide pools or control peptides (ViraFEST assay). Antigens for these TCRs are unknown. Source: CD4+ T cells from blood, cultured in vitro, taken about 7 months after SARS-CoV-2 vaccination. These receptors all come from a human donor who had recovered from COVID-19.

The rearrangement links TRBV6-1 to TRBJ2-1; D ambiguous. The CDR3 runs 13 residues. V was trimmed by 7 bases and J by 0 bases, leaving 7 bases between them. Looked up from germline, CDR1 is MNHNS and CDR2 is SASEGT. The CDR3: CASIPDSYNEQFF. The CDR3 DNA reads as TGTGCCAGCATACCGGACTCCTACAATGAGCAGTTCTTC.

The chain recombines TRBV6-1 with TRBJ2-1, with D possibly being TRBD1 (5 bases). This CDR3 region has 12 residues. Trimming stripped 6 bases from V and 11 bases from J, with 14 bases between. Germline CDR1 and CDR2: MNHNS and SASEGT. The DNA of the CDR3 is TGTGCCAGCAGGAGAAACAGGTCCAAGCAGTTCTTC. It yields the protein CASRRNRSKQFF.

This rearrangement joins TRBV7-2 to TRBJ1-2; tentative D call: TRBD1 (5 bases). The ends were cut back, 1 base at V and 3 bases at J, with 12 bases in the middle. The germline CDR1 and CDR2 sequences are SGHTA and FQGNSA. This CDR3 has 15 residues. This chain's CDR3 is CASSLVGTGDYGYTF. The CDR3 nucleotides are TGTGCCAGCAGCTTAGTTGGGACGGGAGACTATGGCTACACCTTC.

The rearrangement links TRBV18 to TRBJ2-1, with TRBD2 matching over 10 bases. Germline CDR1 is KGHSH and CDR2 is LQKENI. Trimming cost V 0 bases and J 8 bases; bases outside gene matches: 10. The CDR3 runs 17 residues. CDR3 protein: CASSPPPSSGSTDEQFF. The DNA for the CDR3 is TGTGCCAGCTCACCACCACCATCTAGCGGGAGTACCGATGAGCAGTTCTTC.

This sequence joins TRBV20-1 and TRBJ2-1; D might be TRBD2 (6 bases). The CDR3 consists of 15 residues. CDR1 DFQATT and CDR2 SNEGSKA come from the germline V gene (reference sequence). The V end was cut by 3 bases, the J end by 3 bases, with 15 bases between. The DNA of the CDR3 is TGCAGTGCTAGGGACCTGGGGACTCTCTACAATGAGCAGTTCTTC. Translation gives CSARDLGTLYNEQFF.

The chain combines TRBV28 with TRBJ2-3, with D hard to call. V was shortened by 5 bases and J by 0 bases, with 3 bases between the two germline ends. Looked up from germline, CDR1 is MDHEN and CDR2 is SYDVKM. This CDR3 is built from 12 residues. This CDR3 reads CASSGSTDTQYF. In DNA form, the CDR3 reads TGTGCCAGCAGTGGGAGCACAGATACGCAGTATTTT.

The chain employs TRBV7-2 and TRBJ2-7; 9 bases are shared with TRBD2. Germline-derived CDR1 and CDR2 are SGHTA and FQGNSA. Trimming at V came to 3 bases and at J to 2 bases, leaving 5 bases not matched to a gene. This CDR3 has 15 amino acids. This chain's CDR3 is CASSLRGTSPYEQYF. The CDR3 nucleotides read TGTGCCAGCAGCTTGCGGGGGACTAGCCCCTACGAGCAGTACTTC.

This chain joins TRBV19 and TRBJ1-2; D is unclear. V lost 1 base and J lost 6, with 12 bases in between. This CDR3 has 14 amino acids. Looked up from germline, CDR1 is LNHDA and CDR2 is SQIVND (reference sequence). CDR3 DNA sequence: TGTGCCAGTAGTATAGCCTACAGCACCCATGGCTACACCTTC. Translated, it gives CASSIAYSTHGYTF.

The chain recombines TRBV7-3 with TRBJ2-3, with no clear D. The CDR3 has 12 amino acids. Germline CDR1 reads SGHTA; CDR2 reads FQGTGA. The ends were cut back, 5 bases at V and 6 bases at J, with 9 bases in the middle. The CDR3 is CASSRFEDTQYF. The CDR3 DNA sequence: TGTGCCAGCAGCCGCTTCGAGGATACGCAGTATTTT.